One and the same sample provided the 7 T cell receptor beta chains below, sequenced in a study of blood T cell repertoires in COVID-19. Sequencing used immunoSEQ multiplex PCR; TCRdb keeps in-frame clones, though not all of them. The data show over 150,000 clones, about four fifths seen once. The source material was peripheral blood. The source is a woman aged 70 to 79 who had recovered from COVID-19.

V is TRBV29-1 and J is TRBJ1-3, with no clear D. The CDR3 sequence is 13 residues long. The V gene lost 7 bases and the J gene lost 0 bases, with 10 bases spanning the gap. In germline, CDR1 is SQVTM, CDR2 ANQGSEA. The CDR3 loop is CSARPSSGNTIYF. CDR3 DNA sequence: TGCAGCGCACGACCTAGCTCTGGAAACACCATATATTTT.

The chain carries TRBV7-9 and TRBJ2-2; TRBD1 agrees at 7 bases. Trimming took 3 bases from V and 5 from J; bases not matched to a gene: 3. The V gene's germline CDR1 is SEHNR and CDR2 FQNEAQ (reference sequence). The CDR3 has 14 residues. CDR3 DNA sequence: TGTGCCAGCAGCTTGCTCAGGGGGACCGGGGAGCTGTTTTTT. This sequence encodes CASSLLRGTGELFF.

The rearrangement uses TRBV7-2 and TRBJ2-1; 9 nucleotides align to TRBD2. The CDR3 is 19 amino acids. CDR1 SGHTA and CDR2 FQGNSA come from the germline V gene. J lost 8 bases, V lost 5 bases, and 22 bases had no gene match. The CDR3 region has the DNA TGTGCCAGCAGCCCCCGGGGGCTAGCGGGACCCCCAGCTGTCTATGAGCAGTTCTTC. As protein: CASSPRGLAGPPAVYEQFF.

DNA of the CDR3: TGCGCCAGCAGCTTGGTGGCAGGGGCCAACTCTGGAAACACCATATATTTT. The encoded protein is CASSLVAGANSGNTIYF. The chain carries TRBV5-1 and TRBJ1-3; maybe TRBD1 (6 bases). Germline CDR1 is SGHRS and CDR2 is YFSETQ. CDR3 length equals 17 residues. Trimming cost V 0 bases and J 0 bases, with 13 bases left between them.

The chain has TRBV7-3 and TRBJ2-1, with D tentatively TRBD2 (5 bases). CDR1 and CDR2 from the germline V gene are SGHTA and FQGTGA. The CDR3 is 15 residues long. The V gene lost 1 base and the J gene lost 6 bases, with 13 bases spanning the gap. CDR3 bases: TGTGCCAGCAGCTTAATTGGGCCCAGCGGCAATGAGCAGTTCTTC. Its protein product is CASSLIGPSGNEQFF.

V usage is TRBV2 and J usage is TRBJ1-4; D unclear. The CDR3 consists of 14 residues. Deletions cut 8 bases from V and 7 bases from J, with 17 bases between. Per germline, CDR1 SNHLY and CDR2 FYNNEI. This CDR3 is CASPSMAEGEKLFF. DNA of the CDR3: TGTGCCAGCCCCTCCATGGCCGAGGGTGAAAAACTGTTTTTT.

A single count supports this clone. This chain joins TRBV19 and TRBJ1-4, with 10 bases aligning to TRBD1. The CDR3 runs 19 residues. Trimming cost V 5 bases and J 0 bases; bases outside gene matches: 12. The germline gives CDR1 LNHDA, CDR2 SQIVND (reference sequence). CDR3 amino acids: CASSVFFWDRGPTNEKLFF. The DNA for the CDR3 is TGTGCCAGTAGTGTTTTCTTCTGGGACAGGGGTCCAACTAATGAAAAACTGTTTTTT.